The 10 T cell receptor beta chains below were found in one sample sequenced in a study of cytotoxic CD8 clonotypes in ibrutinib-treated CLL. Clones were read by immunoSEQ multiplex PCR, and TCRdb kept only the in-frame ones, dropping some. The table has around 50,000 clones, approximately 60% seen once. The sample in question was PBMCs, obtained after 24 months of ibrutinib treatment. Receptors originate from a human donor with chronic lymphocytic leukemia.

In its sample, this clone was seen many times. The chain combines TRBV2 with TRBJ1-6; a weak D match, TRBD1 (6 bases). Germline values: CDR1 SNHLY, CDR2 FYNNEI. The CDR3 runs to 15 residues. V shed 6 bases and J shed 7 bases, with 16 bases lying between them. CDR3 sequence reads: CASRPRGGPNSPLHF. The CDR3 nucleotides are TGTGCCAGCAGGCCCAGGGGAGGACCCAATTCACCCCTCCACTTT.

This sequence joins TRBV28 and TRBJ1-5; 7 positions match TRBD1. Germline CDR1 MDHEN, CDR2 SYDVKM. The CDR3 has 13 amino acids. V was pared by 9 bases and J by 5 bases, with 7 bases of the junction left unmatched. The CDR3 bases are TGTGCCAGTCGACAGGGCGGGGATCAGCCCCAGCATTTT. The encoded protein is CASRQGGDQPQHF. The whole variable domain, filled in from reference TRBV28 and TRBJ1-5, reads DVKVTQSSRYLVKRTGEKVFLECVQDMDHENMFWYRQDPGLGLRLIYFSYDVKMKEKGDIPEGYSVSREKKERFSLILESASTNQTSMYLCASRQGGDQPQHFGDGTRLSIL.

The genes are TRBV5-1 and TRBJ1-5, with 10 bases lining up with TRBD1. The CDR3 contains 15 residues. V lost 4 bases and J lost 7; bases outside the gene matches: 8. Per germline, CDR1 SGHRS and CDR2 YFSETQ. CDR3 nucleotide sequence: TGCGCCAGCAGCCTAACCGGGACAGGGGAACAGCCCCAGCATTTT. This encodes CASSLTGTGEQPQHF.

This chain connects TRBV7-2 to TRBJ2-7, with a weak D call TRBD1 (5 bases). Per the germline V gene, CDR1 is SGHTA and CDR2 is FQGNSA. The CDR3 is 16 amino acids. V lost 5 bases and J lost 0, with 17 bases in between. CDR3 bases: TGTGCCAGCAGCCTTACTGCAGGGCTGAGCTCCTACGAGCAGTACTTC. It yields the protein CASSLTAGLSSYEQYF.

The chain recombines TRBV28 with TRBJ1-1; D call uncertain. Germline CDR1 is MDHEN and CDR2 is SYDVKM. CDR3 length equals 14 residues. The V gene lost 3 bases and the J gene lost 11 bases, with 19 bases spanning the gap. This chain's CDR3 is CASSFHVGAGGAFF. The CDR3 bases are TGTGCCAGCAGTTTTCACGTGGGCGCTGGAGGGGCTTTCTTT. The full variable domain, rest sourced from reference TRBV28 and TRBJ1-1, is DVKVTQSSRYLVKRTGEKVFLECVQDMDHENMFWYRQDPGLGLRLIYFSYDVKMKEKGDIPEGYSVSREKKERFSLILESASTNQTSMYLCASSFHVGAGGAFFGQGTRLTVV.

This clone turned up a few times. The rearrangement uses TRBV7-8 and TRBJ1-3, with a possible D match to TRBD1 (5 bases). The CDR3 sequence is 13 residues long. Trimming removed 11 bases at V and 0 bases at J, with 11 bases between. Germline V lookup: CDR1 SGHVS, CDR2 FQNEAQ. CDR3 loop: CAGGTTSGNTIYF. CDR3 DNA: TGTGCCGGGGGGACTACCTCTGGAAACACCATATATTTT.

The chain carries TRBV2 and TRBJ1-2, with 8 bases aligning to TRBD1. V dropped 8 bases and J dropped 4; count of bases not matched to a gene: 6. Looked up from germline, CDR1 is SNHLY and CDR2 is FYNNEI. The CDR3 extends over 13 amino acids. CDR3 in DNA: TGTGCCAGCGGACTCGGGACAGGCTATGGCTACACCTTC. Residues: CASGLGTGYGYTF.

Of note for this clone: One end of the junction is discordant with germline, which a read error may explain. The gene calls are TRBV13 and TRBJ2-1; 7 bases match TRBD2. From germline, CDR1 is PRHDT and CDR2 FYEKMQ (reference sequence). CDR3 length equals 16 residues. The CDR3 nucleotides are TGTGCCAGCAGCCCTCCCGCCACCGGGAGGCGTGGGATTCCTGTCTTC. It translates to CASSPPATGRRGIPVF.

This sequence joins TRBV6-5 and TRBJ2-3; TRBD1 is a possible D gene (5 bases). The CDR3 has 14 residues. The germline V and J ends were trimmed by 0 bases and 3 bases, with 7 bases remaining between them. The V gene's germline CDR1 is MNHEY and CDR2 SVGAGI. The CDR3 region is CASSYSTATDTQYF. CDR3 bases: TGTGCCAGCAGTTACTCGACAGCGACAGATACGCAGTATTTT.

The chain carries TRBV5-6 and TRBJ1-5, with 8 nucleotides matching TRBD1. In germline, CDR1 is SGHDT, CDR2 YYEEEE. With 0 bases clipped from V and 6 bases from J, the junction kept 8 bases outside the gene matches. This CDR3 region has 16 residues. CDR3 sequence: CASSLAAAGGVQPQHF. The CDR3 coding sequence is TGTGCCAGCAGCTTGGCCGCGGCAGGGGGCGTTCAGCCCCAGCATTTT. Filled out from reference TRBV5-6 and TRBJ1-5, the complete variable domain reads DAGVTQSPTHLIKTRGQQVTLRCSPKSGHDTVSWYQQALGQGPQFIFQYYEEEERQRGNFPDRFSGHQFPNYSSELNVNALLLGDSALYLCASSLAAAGGVQPQHFGDGTRLSIL.